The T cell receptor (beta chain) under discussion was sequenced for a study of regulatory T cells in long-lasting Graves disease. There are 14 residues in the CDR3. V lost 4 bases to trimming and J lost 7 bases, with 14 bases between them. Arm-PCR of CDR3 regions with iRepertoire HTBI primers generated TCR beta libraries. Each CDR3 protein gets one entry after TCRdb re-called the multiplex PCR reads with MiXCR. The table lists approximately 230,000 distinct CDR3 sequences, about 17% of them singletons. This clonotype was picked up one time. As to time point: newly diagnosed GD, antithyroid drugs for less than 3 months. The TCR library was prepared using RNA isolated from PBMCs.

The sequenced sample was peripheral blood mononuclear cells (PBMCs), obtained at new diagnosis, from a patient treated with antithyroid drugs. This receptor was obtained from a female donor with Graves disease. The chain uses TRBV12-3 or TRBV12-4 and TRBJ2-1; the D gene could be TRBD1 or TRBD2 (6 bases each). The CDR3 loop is CASSSVGGRNEQFF. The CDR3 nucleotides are TGTGCCAGCAGTTCCGTGGGGGGCCGGAATGAGCAGTTCTTC.